The rows below give T cell receptor beta chains drawn from one sample of a study of PD-1 blockade in classical Hodgkin lymphoma. The data were produced by immunoSEQ multiplex PCR, yet TCRdb's version contains in-frame clones alone and is incomplete. The sample lists about 4,600 clones, 67% occurring once. Sequencing used peripheral blood mononuclear cells (PBMCs), obtained before the fourth cycle of nivolumab. The receptors come from a human donor with classical Hodgkin lymphoma. Each CDR3 is given with its conserved first and last residue. A D gene is named only where the DNA matches it firmly. Clone size appears in some rows only: once, few, many, or a class for an expanded clone.

CDR3 protein: CASRTTGVRSPLHF
CDR3 DNA: TGTGCCAGCAGGACCACAGGGGTCCGGTCACCCCTCCACTTT
D gene: TRBD1
clone size: -
J gene: TRBJ1-6
V gene: TRBV2

CDR3 protein: CASSQDGDPGTF
CDR3 DNA: TGTGCCAGCAGCCAAGATGGGGACCCGGGGACCTTC
D gene: -
clone size: once
J gene: TRBJ1-2
V gene: TRBV14

CDR3 protein: CASSLARQGGREQYF
CDR3 DNA: TGTGCCAGCAGCTTGGCGAGGCAGGGAGGGAGGGAGCAGTACTTC
D gene: TRBD2
clone size: -
J gene: TRBJ2-7
V gene: TRBV7-2

CDR3 protein: CASSVFTASSYNEQFF
CDR3 DNA: TGTGCCAGCAGCGTATTTACAGCTTCCTCCTACAATGAGCAGTTCTTC
D gene: -
clone size: -
J gene: TRBJ2-1
V gene: TRBV9

CDR3 protein: CASSIAAGAPYEQYF
CDR3 DNA: TGTGCCAGTAGTATTGCGGCGGGGGCCCCCTACGAGCAGTACTTC
D gene: -
clone size: -
J gene: TRBJ2-7
V gene: TRBV19

CDR3 protein: CASNLAEKQFF
CDR3 DNA: TGTGCCAGCAACCTAGCGGAAAAGCAGTTCTTC
D gene: TRBD2
clone size: -
J gene: TRBJ2-1
V gene: TRBV6-4

CDR3 protein: CASSQTSGMGDEQFF
CDR3 DNA: TGCGCCAGCAGCCAGACTAGCGGGATGGGGGATGAGCAGTTCTTC
D gene: TRBD2
clone size: -
J gene: TRBJ2-1
V gene: TRBV5-1

CDR3 protein: CASSVAGGNTEAFF
CDR3 DNA: TGTGCCAGCAGCGTGGCGGGCGGGAACACTGAAGCTTTCTTT
D gene: -
clone size: few
J gene: TRBJ1-1
V gene: TRBV9

CDR3 protein: CAISSSATDHKTQYF
CDR3 DNA: TGTGCCATCAGTTCTAGCGCAACCGATCACAAGACCCAGTACTTC
D gene: -
clone size: few
J gene: TRBJ2-5
V gene: TRBV10-3

CDR3 protein: CASSTGADTQYF
CDR3 DNA: TGTGCCAGCAGCACGGGAGCAGATACGCAGTATTTT
D gene: -
clone size: -
J gene: TRBJ2-3
V gene: TRBV11-3

CDR3 protein: CASSYLYRGVYEQYF
CDR3 DNA: TGTGCCAGCAGTTACTTATACAGGGGGGTCTACGAGCAGTACTTC
D gene: TRBD1
clone size: -
J gene: TRBJ2-7
V gene: TRBV6-5

CDR3 protein: CAWTAGLGGYTF
CDR3 DNA: TGTGCCTGGACGGCAGGTCTAGGTGGCTACACCTTC
D gene: -
clone size: -
J gene: TRBJ1-2
V gene: TRBV30

CDR3 protein: CASSPLRENTEAFF
CDR3 DNA: TGTGCCAGCAGCCCTCTCCGCGAGAACACTGAAGCTTTCTTT
D gene: -
clone size: -
J gene: TRBJ1-1
V gene: TRBV7-9

CDR3 protein: CASTSGRARETQYF
CDR3 DNA: TGTGCCAGTACTAGCGGGAGGGCCCGGGAGACCCAGTACTTC
D gene: TRBD2
clone size: -
J gene: TRBJ2-5
V gene: TRBV19

CDR3 protein: CARGLAGAFLAGVLGEQYF
CDR3 DNA: TGTGCCAGGGGCTTGGCGGGGGCTTTTCTAGCGGGAGTGCTGGGAGAGCAGTACTTC
D gene: TRBD2
clone size: -
J gene: TRBJ2-7
V gene: TRBV6-4

CDR3 protein: CASSLRSGELFF
CDR3 DNA: TGTGCCAGCAGCTTACGGTCCGGGGAGCTGTTTTTT
D gene: -
clone size: -
J gene: TRBJ2-2
V gene: TRBV7-3

CDR3 protein: CASSSVWTGPFGYTF
CDR3 DNA: TGTGCCAGCAGCTCAGTCTGGACAGGACCCTTTGGCTACACCTTC
D gene: TRBD1
clone size: -
J gene: TRBJ1-2
V gene: TRBV7-8

CDR3 protein: CASSGWGGAVQPQHF
CDR3 DNA: TGTGCCAGCAGTGGGTGGGGGGGCGCGGTTCAGCCCCAGCATTTT
D gene: -
clone size: few
J gene: TRBJ1-5
V gene: TRBV6-1

CDR3 protein: CASSLTGFNYGYTF
CDR3 DNA: TGCGCCAGCAGCTTAACAGGCTTTAACTATGGCTACACCTTC
D gene: -
clone size: -
J gene: TRBJ1-2
V gene: TRBV5-1

CDR3 protein: CASSQGGPYRQVRTDTQYF
CDR3 DNA: TGTGCCAGCAGCCAAGGGGGGCCCTACAGGCAGGTTCGCACAGATACGCAGTATTTT
D gene: -
clone size: -
J gene: TRBJ2-3
V gene: TRBV4-2

CDR3 protein: CASSLGGGEETQYF
CDR3 DNA: TGCGCCAGCAGCTTGGGTGGGGGCGAAGAGACCCAGTACTTC
D gene: -
clone size: few
J gene: TRBJ2-5
V gene: TRBV5-1

CDR3 protein: CAWSVGGSTDTQYF
CDR3 DNA: TGTGCCTGGAGTGTGGGCGGAAGCACAGATACGCAGTATTTT
D gene: -
clone size: -
J gene: TRBJ2-3
V gene: TRBV30

CDR3 protein: CASRPEETQYF
CDR3 DNA: TGCGCCAGCAGACCCGAAGAGACCCAGTACTTC
D gene: -
clone size: -
J gene: TRBJ2-5
V gene: TRBV5-1

CDR3 protein: CASSPLGDRGYNEQFF
CDR3 DNA: TGTGCCAGCTCACCATTGGGGGACAGGGGGTACAATGAGCAGTTCTTC
D gene: TRBD1
clone size: -
J gene: TRBJ2-1
V gene: TRBV18

CDR3 protein: CASPPLLSGRTDIRTDTQYF
CDR3 DNA: TGTGCCAGCCCCCCCCTTTTGAGCGGGAGGACCGACATACGAACAGATACGCAGTATTTT
D gene: TRBD2
clone size: -
J gene: TRBJ2-3
V gene: TRBV27

CDR3 protein: CASSALVNEQFF
CDR3 DNA: TGTGCCAGCAGCGCCCTTGTGAATGAGCAGTTCTTC
D gene: -
clone size: -
J gene: TRBJ2-1
V gene: TRBV9

CDR3 protein: CASSLGQRGGETQYF
CDR3 DNA: TGTGCCAGCAGCCTCGGACAGCGTGGAGGAGAGACCCAGTACTTC
D gene: -
clone size: -
J gene: TRBJ2-5
V gene: TRBV11-3

CDR3 protein: CSAVSYEQYF
CDR3 DNA: TGCAGTGCCGTATCCTACGAGCAGTACTTC
D gene: -
clone size: few
J gene: TRBJ2-7
V gene: TRBV20-1

CDR3 protein: CASRGRMGNQPQHF
CDR3 DNA: TGTGCCAGCAGGGGCCGAATGGGTAATCAGCCCCAGCATTTT
D gene: -
clone size: once
J gene: TRBJ1-5
V gene: TRBV6-1

CDR3 protein: CASSLGGEQYF
CDR3 DNA: TGTGCCAGCAGTTTAGGGGGCGAGCAGTACTTC
D gene: -
clone size: -
J gene: TRBJ2-7
V gene: TRBV28

CDR3 protein: CASSLDYLGGSYNEQFF
CDR3 DNA: TGCGCCAGCAGCTTGGATTATCTCGGCGGTTCCTACAATGAGCAGTTCTTC
D gene: -
clone size: -
J gene: TRBJ2-1
V gene: TRBV5-1

CDR3 protein: CASSRGTSGYNEQFF
CDR3 DNA: TGTGCCAGCAGCCGCGGGACTAGCGGCTACAATGAGCAGTTCTTC
D gene: TRBD2
clone size: -
J gene: TRBJ2-1
V gene: TRBV27

CDR3 protein: CASSPGGGAYNEQFF
CDR3 DNA: TGTGCCAGCTCACCGGGAGGGGGCGCCTACAATGAGCAGTTCTTC
D gene: -
clone size: -
J gene: TRBJ2-1
V gene: TRBV18

CDR3 protein: CASSSPRDRGPYEQYF
CDR3 DNA: TGTGCCAGCAGTTCTCCTCGGGACAGGGGGCCTTACGAGCAGTACTTC
D gene: TRBD1
clone size: -
J gene: TRBJ2-7
V gene: TRBV28

CDR3 protein: CASSPRVRAYEQYF
CDR3 DNA: TGTGCCAGCAGTCCGAGAGTCAGGGCCTACGAGCAGTACTTC
D gene: -
clone size: -
J gene: TRBJ2-7
V gene: TRBV27

CDR3 protein: CASSLALKTGGAYEQYF
CDR3 DNA: TGTGCCAGCAGCTTAGCCCTTAAGACAGGGGGGGCCTACGAGCAGTACTTC
D gene: TRBD1
clone size: -
J gene: TRBJ2-7
V gene: TRBV7-2

CDR3 protein: CASSFAGTGPYEQYF
CDR3 DNA: TGTGCCAGCAGCTTCGCCGGGACAGGGCCCTACGAGCAGTACTTC
D gene: TRBD1
clone size: -
J gene: TRBJ2-7
V gene: TRBV7-9

CDR3 protein: CSARVNEQFF
CDR3 DNA: TGCAGTGCTAGAGTGAATGAGCAGTTCTTC
D gene: -
clone size: few
J gene: TRBJ2-1
V gene: TRBV20-1

CDR3 protein: CASRGQVTYEQYF
CDR3 DNA: TGTGCCTCCCGGGGACAGGTAACCTACGAGCAGTACTTC
D gene: TRBD1
clone size: medium-sized
J gene: TRBJ2-7
V gene: TRBV10-3

CDR3 protein: CASSLFASGRGEQFF
CDR3 DNA: TGTGCCAGCAGTTTATTCGCTAGCGGGAGGGGTGAGCAGTTCTTC
D gene: TRBD2
clone size: once
J gene: TRBJ2-1
V gene: TRBV27

CDR3 protein: CASSLGGQGTRTQYF
CDR3 DNA: TGTGCCAGCAGCTTAGGGGGACAGGGAACGAGGACCCAGTACTTC
D gene: TRBD1
clone size: -
J gene: TRBJ2-5
V gene: TRBV7-2

CDR3 protein: CASTTEGRRIHEQYF
CDR3 DNA: TGTGCCAGCACCACAGAAGGTAGGCGGATCCACGAGCAGTACTTC
D gene: -
clone size: -
J gene: TRBJ2-7
V gene: TRBV21-1

CDR3 protein: CASSEGPREGDTQYF
CDR3 DNA: TGTGCCAGCAGTGAGGGACCTAGGGAGGGCGATACGCAGTATTTT
D gene: TRBD2
clone size: -
J gene: TRBJ2-3
V gene: TRBV28

CDR3 protein: CASSLSHTYNEQFF
CDR3 DNA: TGTGCCAGTAGTCTCTCCCATACTTACAATGAGCAGTTCTTC
D gene: -
clone size: -
J gene: TRBJ2-1
V gene: TRBV19

CDR3 protein: CASSTPGLAGGRGKNEQFF
CDR3 DNA: TGTGCCAGTAGTACTCCGGGACTAGCGGGAGGGCGAGGAAAAAATGAGCAGTTCTTC
D gene: TRBD2
clone size: once
J gene: TRBJ2-1
V gene: TRBV19

CDR3 protein: CASSSRQVGEQYF
CDR3 DNA: TGTGCCAGCAGCTCACGACAGGTCGGCGAGCAGTACTTC
D gene: -
clone size: once
J gene: TRBJ2-7
V gene: TRBV5-4

CDR3 protein: CAWSGGLAGSVQYF
CDR3 DNA: TGTGCCTGGAGTGGGGGACTAGCGGGATCAGTGCAGTACTTC
D gene: TRBD2
clone size: -
J gene: TRBJ2-7
V gene: TRBV30

CDR3 protein: CASSQVIGQTEKTQYF
CDR3 DNA: TGCGCCAGCAGCCAAGTCATAGGACAGACGGAGAAGACCCAGTACTTC
D gene: -
clone size: -
J gene: TRBJ2-5
V gene: TRBV4-3

CDR3 protein: CASSRTSGRADTQYF
CDR3 DNA: TGCGCCAGCAGCCGGACTAGCGGGAGGGCAGATACGCAGTATTTT
D gene: TRBD2
clone size: -
J gene: TRBJ2-3
V gene: TRBV5-1

CDR3 protein: CATHRDSYEQYF
CDR3 DNA: TGTGCCACTCACCGGGACTCCTACGAGCAGTACTTC
D gene: -
clone size: few
J gene: TRBJ2-7
V gene: TRBV2

CDR3 protein: CASSLHVGPRGYNEQYF
CDR3 DNA: TGTGCCAGCAGCCTCCACGTGGGCCCCCGTGGATACAACGAGCAGTACTTC
D gene: -
clone size: few
J gene: TRBJ2-7
V gene: TRBV5-4

CDR3 protein: CASSYTPSDTGELFF
CDR3 DNA: TGTGCCAGCAGTTACACGCCTAGCGACACCGGGGAGCTGTTTTTT
D gene: -
clone size: few
J gene: TRBJ2-2
V gene: TRBV2

CDR3 protein: CASGGYYDTQYF
CDR3 DNA: TGTGCCAGCGGAGGGTACTACGATACGCAGTATTTT
D gene: -
clone size: -
J gene: TRBJ2-3
V gene: TRBV6-5

CDR3 protein: CAISESRYEQYF
CDR3 DNA: TGTGCCATCAGTGAGTCCCGGTACGAGCAGTACTTC
D gene: -
clone size: once
J gene: TRBJ2-7
V gene: TRBV10-3

CDR3 protein: CASSLGTRQVETQYF
CDR3 DNA: TGTGCCAGCAGCTTAGGGACTAGGCAGGTAGAGACCCAGTACTTC
D gene: TRBD2
clone size: -
J gene: TRBJ2-5
V gene: TRBV7-2

CDR3 protein: CAWSGRGGSYEQYF
CDR3 DNA: TGTGCCTGGAGTGGAAGGGGGGGTTCCTACGAGCAGTACTTC
D gene: -
clone size: few
J gene: TRBJ2-7
V gene: TRBV30

CDR3 protein: CATIRGGPLNTEAFF
CDR3 DNA: TGTGCCACGATTCGGGGGGGTCCTTTGAACACTGAAGCTTTCTTT
D gene: -
clone size: -
J gene: TRBJ1-1
V gene: TRBV10-3

CDR3 protein: CSVEVRTLGGYTF
CDR3 DNA: TGCAGCGTTGAAGTGAGGACCCTCGGCGGCTACACCTTC
D gene: -
clone size: once
J gene: TRBJ1-2
V gene: TRBV29-1

CDR3 protein: CASSLRVHYEQYF
CDR3 DNA: TGTGCCAGCAGTTTACGGGTCCACTACGAGCAGTACTTC
D gene: -
clone size: once
J gene: TRBJ2-7
V gene: TRBV28

CDR3 protein: CASSPSPGEWAYEQYF
CDR3 DNA: TGTGCCAGTAGCCCAAGTCCAGGGGAGTGGGCCTACGAGCAGTACTTC
D gene: -
clone size: -
J gene: TRBJ2-7
V gene: TRBV19